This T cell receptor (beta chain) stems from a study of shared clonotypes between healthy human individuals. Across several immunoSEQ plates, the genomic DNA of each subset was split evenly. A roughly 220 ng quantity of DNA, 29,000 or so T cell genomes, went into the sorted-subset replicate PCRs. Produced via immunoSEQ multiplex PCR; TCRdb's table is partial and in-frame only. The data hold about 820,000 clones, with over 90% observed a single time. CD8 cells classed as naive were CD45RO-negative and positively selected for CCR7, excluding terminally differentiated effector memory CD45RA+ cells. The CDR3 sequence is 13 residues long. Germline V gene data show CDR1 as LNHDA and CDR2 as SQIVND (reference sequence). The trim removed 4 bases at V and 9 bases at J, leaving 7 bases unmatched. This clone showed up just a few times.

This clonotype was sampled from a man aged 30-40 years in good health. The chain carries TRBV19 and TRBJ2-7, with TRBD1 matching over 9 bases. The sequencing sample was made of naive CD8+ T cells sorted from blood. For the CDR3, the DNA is TGTGCCAGTAGTACCGGACAGGGGAGTGGGCAGTACTTC. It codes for CASSTGQGSGQYF.